These 16 T cell receptor beta chains originate from one sample sequenced in a study of T cell clonality in common variable immunodeficiency. TCRdb's table, derived via immunoSEQ multiplex PCR, lists solely in-frame clones and lacks some. This sample carries about 7,300 clones and no singletons, and 22% goes to the top ten. What these receptors recognize is not known. The study, taken as a whole, reports: In common variable immunodeficiency, TCR beta chains reportedly carried fewer deletions and N-nucleotide insertions.

The sequenced sample was peripheral blood mononuclear cells. These receptor sequences come from a human donor with common variable immunodeficiency.

This clone is medium-sized (0.01 to 0.1%). The read finishes 3 residues shy of the CDR3 end, and the germline J gene is used to complete it. This rearrangement joins TRBV5-1 to TRBJ2-1; a weak D match, TRBD1 (5 bases). This CDR3 is built from 15 residues. The V end was cut by 2 bases, the J end by 4 bases, with 13 bases between. Germline assignment: CDR1 SGHRS and CDR2 YFSETQ. The CDR3 loop is CASSFYPDSYNEQFF. The CDR3 bases that were read are TGCGCCAGCAGCTTCTACCCCGACAGTTACAATGAG.

This clone was observed a few times. The sequence runs out 3 residues before the end of the CDR3; the remainder is reconstructed from the germline J gene. This rearrangement joins TRBV7-6 to TRBJ2-2; 7 nucleotides align to TRBD1. The germline CDR1 and CDR2 sequences are SGHVS and FNYEAQ. After removal of 4 bases from V and 4 bases from J, the junction contained 15 bases not matched to a gene. The CDR3 has 18 amino acids. The sequenced CDR3 bases are TGTGCCAGCAGCTCGGCTGGGTTGGGTGACAGGGCCACCGGGGAG. This codes for CASSSAGLGDRATGE. The whole CDR3 reads CASSSAGLGDRATGELFF.

Within the sample, this clone is medium-sized. The CDR3 end falls 3 residues outside the read, so it is completed with the germline J gene. The rearrangement joins TRBV20-1 to TRBJ2-7; 10 bases agree with TRBD1. The CDR3 sequence is 13 residues long. After removal of 4 bases from V and 5 bases from J, the junction contained 5 bases not matched to a gene. The V gene's germline CDR1 is DFQATT and CDR2 SNEGSKA (reference sequence). The part of the CDR3 DNA that was read is TGCAGTGCTACGCCCGGGACAGGGGACGAG. The encoded protein is CSATPGTGDE. The entire CDR3 sequence reads CSATPGTGDEQYF.

At least ten counts were recorded for this clone. The read gets to within 3 residues of the CDR3 end, and the germline J gene fills in the rest. The chain couples TRBV5-4 to TRBJ2-3, with TRBD2 matching over 9 bases. Germline CDR1 SGHNT, CDR2 YYREEE (reference sequence). This CDR3 is built from 16 residues. V dropped 2 bases and J dropped 3; count of bases not matched to a gene: 7. CDR3 loop: CASSFRTSVRTDTQYF. The part of the CDR3 DNA that was read is TGTGCCAGCAGCTTTAGGACTAGCGTAAGAACAGATACG. Filled out from reference TRBV5-4 and TRBJ2-3, the complete variable domain reads ETGVTQSPTHLIKTRGQQVTLRCSSQSGHNTVSWYQQALGQGPQFIFQYYREEENGRGNFPPRFSGLQFPNYSSELNVNALELDDSALYLCASSFRTSVRTDTQYFGPGTRLTVL.

To note about this clone: The read ends 3 residues shy of where the CDR3 ends; the end is completed using the germline J gene. The chain carries TRBV11-3 and TRBJ2-1, with 7 bases aligning to TRBD2. V trimming: 5 bases; J trimming: 1 base; junction bases outside the gene matches: 5. The germline gives CDR1 SGHNT, CDR2 YENEEA. This CDR3 is built from 15 residues. Here the CDR3 reads CASSPGGWSYNEQFF. The CDR3 bases that were read are TGTGCCAGCAGCCCCGGGGGGTGGTCCTACAATGAG.

Remarks on this clone: Sequencing ends 3 residues short of the CDR3 end; the germline J gene provides the rest. This chain uses TRBV7-2 with TRBJ2-2; the D gene is possibly TRBD1 (6 bases). The CDR3 consists of 18 residues. V lost 0 bases, J lost 3 bases, and 17 bases lay in between. Germline CDR1 is SGHTA and CDR2 is FQGNSA. The CDR3 bases that were read are TGTGCCAGCAGCTTAGCGCAAGTGGGGGCCATCTACACCGGGGAG. Its protein product is CASSLAQVGAIYTGE. The full-length CDR3 reads as CASSLAQVGAIYTGELFF.

Turning to this clone: The DNA ends 3 residues before the CDR3 does, and the rest of the CDR3 is filled in from the germline J gene. The chain links TRBV7-4 to TRBJ1-6; TRBD1 aligns across 8 bases. The CDR3 is 14 amino acids. CDR1 is SGHVT and CDR2 is SQSDAQ in the germline V gene. Trimming at V came to 3 bases and at J to 11 bases, leaving 6 bases not matched to a gene. The covered CDR3 bases are TGTGCCAGCAGCTTCTACCCGGGACAGGCACCC. Amino acid sequence: CASSFYPGQAP. The whole CDR3 protein reads CASSFYPGQAPLHF.

This clone was detected ten times or more. The CDR3 end falls 3 residues outside the read, so it is completed with the germline J gene. The chain recombines TRBV7-6 with TRBJ2-1; D ambiguous. Looked up from germline, CDR1 is SGHVS and CDR2 is FNYEAQ. The CDR3 covers 14 residues. Trimming stripped 5 bases from V and 6 bases from J, with 14 bases between. The CDR3 sequence: CASSTFTRGNEQFF. The part of the CDR3 DNA that was read is TGTGCCAGCAGCACCTTTACCCGCGGCAATGAG.

This clone has more than one count but fewer than ten. The read stops 3 residues short of the end of the CDR3; the missing end is completed from the germline J gene. The chain has TRBV30 and TRBJ2-7, with TRBD2 as a possible D gene (6 bases). Trimming left V 8 bases short and J 1 base short, with 15 bases between. The V gene's germline CDR1 is GTSNPN and CDR2 SVGIG (reference sequence). This CDR3 is 13 amino acids long. CDR3 region: CARVGGGSYEQYF. The sequenced part of the CDR3 DNA is TGTGCCCGCGTCGGGGGAGGATCCTACGAG.

This clone was seen only a few times. The CDR3 sequence is CASSPHSLAGGSYEQYF. The sequenced CDR3 bases are TGTGCCAGCAGCCCTCACTCCCTAGCGGGAGGTTCCTACGAG. The rearrangement uses TRBV7-6 and TRBJ2-7; 11 bases are shared with TRBD2. Sequencing ends 3 residues short of the CDR3 end; the germline J gene provides the rest. This CDR3 contains 17 residues. With 5 bases clipped from V and 1 base from J, the junction kept 10 bases outside the gene matches. The germline gives CDR1 SGHVS, CDR2 FNYEAQ.

On this clone: The read stops 3 residues short of the end of the CDR3; the missing end is completed from the germline J gene. The rearrangement uses TRBV2 and TRBJ2-7; D is possibly TRBD1 (6 bases). CDR3 size: 12 residues. The ends were cut back, 8 bases at V and 2 bases at J, with 10 bases in the middle. The germline gives CDR1 SNHLY, CDR2 FYNNEI. CDR3 loop: CASVRDTYEQYF. The DNA read from the CDR3 is TGTGCCAGCGTTCGGGACACCTACGAG.

This clone was picked up many times. The missing CDR3 end, 3 residues past where the read stops, is filled in from the germline J gene. J is TRBJ2-3 and V is TRBV10-3; TRBD2 is a possible D gene (6 bases). CDR1 ENHRY and CDR2 SYGVKD come from the germline V gene. The CDR3 is made up of 15 amino acids. The germline V and J ends were trimmed by 6 bases and 2 bases, with 15 bases remaining between them. CDR3 DNA (partial): TGTGCCATCAGGGGGACTGGCTCCATCACAGATACG. Translated: CAIRGTGSITDT. The whole CDR3 reads CAIRGTGSITDTQYF.

This clone was counted between two and nine times. The sequenced fragment ends 3 residues before the CDR3 boundary, so the rest is inferred from the germline J gene. The V and J genes are TRBV2 and TRBJ1-2; a weak D match, TRBD1 (6 bases). This CDR3 has 11 residues. The V gene's germline CDR1 is SNHLY and CDR2 FYNNEI. CDR3 residues: CAKPEGGGYTF. The CDR3 DNA, read in part, is TGTGCCAAACCGGAAGGGGGAGGC.

This clone was picked up many times. The CDR3 is cut off 3 residues early in the read; its end comes from the germline J gene. This chain connects TRBV5-1 to TRBJ2-3, with D unclear. The V end was cut by 2 bases, the J end by 1 base, with 5 bases between. CDR3 length equals 13 residues. Germline values: CDR1 SGHRS, CDR2 YFSETQ. The CDR3: CASSFSGTDTQYF. Incomplete CDR3 DNA: TGCGCCAGCAGCTTTTCCGGCACAGATACG. Based on the CDR3 plus reference TRBV5-1 and TRBJ2-3, the full variable domain is KAGVTQTPRYLIKTRGQQVTLSCSPISGHRSVSWYQQTPGQGLQFLFEYFSETQRNKGNFPGRFSGRQFSNSRSEMNVSTLELGDSALYLCASSFSGTDTQYFGPGTRLTVL.

Many counts were recorded for this clone. The read ends 3 residues early relative to the CDR3; the germline J gene fills the gap. The rearrangement joins TRBV14 to TRBJ2-3, with TRBD2 identical over 10 bases. Germline CDR1 reads SGHDN; CDR2 reads FVKESK. The CDR3 extends over 16 amino acids. The junction had 3 bases not matched to a gene; V was cut back by 3 bases and J by 0 bases. The sequenced part of the CDR3 DNA is TGTGCCAGCAGCCATTGGACTAGCGGAAGCACAGATACG. Translated: CASSHWTSGSTDT. The full CDR3 sequence reads CASSHWTSGSTDTQYF.

Comment on this clone: The sequence runs out 3 residues before the end of the CDR3; the remainder is reconstructed from the germline J gene. The chain uses TRBV6-1 and TRBJ2-2; 10 nucleotides line up with TRBD1. This CDR3 comprises 14 residues. The V gene end was trimmed by 7 bases and the J gene end by 8 bases; junction bases not matched to a gene: 7. Germline lookup yields CDR1 MNHNS and CDR2 SASEGT. CDR3 DNA (partial): TGTGCCAGCACTGAGACAGGGGGCGGGGGGGAG. This gives the protein CASTETGGGGE. The full-length CDR3 reads as CASTETGGGGELFF.